Below are 23 T cell receptor beta chains sequenced from a single sample in a study of blood T cell repertoires in COVID-19. The repertoire was sequenced with immunoSEQ multiplex PCR; TCRdb's copy has only in-frame clones and lacks some. The sample includes about 330,000 clones, about 90% of them seen just once. Input material: PBMCs or T cells enriched from blood (not recorded which). The receptor source for this set is a man between 25 and 39 years old who had recovered from COVID-19.

This clone occurred a few times. The J gene is TRBJ1-1, the V gene TRBV4-1; 8 bases are shared with TRBD1. Germline trimming cut 4 bases from V and 1 base from J; bases unmatched to any gene: 5. Germline CDR1 reads MGHRA; CDR2 reads YSYEKL. This CDR3 contains 15 residues. The CDR3 bases are TGCGCCAGCAGCCCAGGCGGGACAGGGAACACTGAAGCTTTCTTT. Its translation: CASSPGGTGNTEAFF.

The rearrangement links TRBV6-4 to TRBJ2-3, with TRBD2 matching 7 bases. With V trimmed by 2 bases and J by 2 bases, 4 bases remained unmatched. The CDR3 covers 15 residues. CDR1 MRHNA and CDR2 SNTAGT come from the germline V gene. The CDR3, as DNA: TGTGCCAGCAGTGACGGGAGGGGTGACACAGATACGCAGTATTTT. Translation: CASSDGRGDTDTQYF.

J is TRBJ1-3 and V is TRBV5-1; D might be TRBD1 (5 bases). Germline values: CDR1 SGHRS, CDR2 YFSETQ. Trimming took 1 base from V and 3 from J, leaving 14 bases between them. This CDR3 region has 16 residues. The CDR3 DNA is TGCGCCAGCAGCTTGCAAACAGGAGTAGGTGGAAACACCATATATTTT. This encodes CASSLQTGVGGNTIYF.

The chain links TRBV7-9 to TRBJ1-1; perhaps TRBD1 as D (5 bases). Germline V gene data show CDR1 as SEHNR and CDR2 as FQNEAQ (reference sequence). The CDR3 totals 13 residues. With 6 bases removed from V and 4 bases from J, the gap between germline ends came to 12 bases. The CDR3 DNA sequence: TGTGCCAGCAGTCTTACAGGTAGCACTGAAGCTTTCTTT. It codes for CASSLTGSTEAFF.

This sequence joins TRBV5-1 and TRBJ1-1, with 9 nucleotides matching TRBD1. Trimming at V came to 1 base and at J to 2 bases, leaving 3 bases not matched to a gene. This CDR3 region has 15 residues. Germline V gene lookup returns CDR1 SGHRS and CDR2 YFSETQ. The CDR3, as DNA: TGCGCCAGCAGCTTGCCGGACAGGGGAAACACTGAAGCTTTCTTT. Residues: CASSLPDRGNTEAFF.

This chain connects TRBV27 to TRBJ1-2, with D perhaps matching TRBD1 (5 bases). The CDR3 length is 13 residues. Germline CDR1 is MNHEY and CDR2 is SMNVEV (reference sequence). V was pared by 7 bases and J by 0 bases, with 9 bases between. The CDR3 nucleotides read TGTGCCAGCACCGGACATTCTAACTATGGCTACACCTTC. The encoded protein is CASTGHSNYGYTF.

This clone was recorded only once. The rearrangement links TRBV9 to TRBJ2-7, with a possible D match to TRBD2 (7 bases). V was clipped by 1 base and J by 3 bases, with 20 bases between them. Germline CDR1 reads SGDLS; CDR2 reads YYNGEE. There are 17 residues in the CDR3. The CDR3 reads CASSVSEGGVQGYEQYF. The CDR3 DNA follows: TGTGCCAGCAGCGTATCCGAAGGGGGGGTACAGGGCTACGAGCAGTACTTC.

The chain carries TRBV6-4 and TRBJ2-5, with 7 bases that match TRBD1. CDR1 is MRHNA, CDR2 SNTAGT, per germline. The junction had 11 bases not matched to a gene; V was cut back by 11 bases and J by 5 bases. This CDR3 spans 13 amino acids. CDR3 bases: TGTGCCGTTGGGACAGTTCTAGGGGAGACCCAGTACTTC. Translated: CAVGTVLGETQYF.

J is TRBJ1-5 and V is TRBV7-8; D is possibly TRBD1 (5 bases). The CDR3 runs to 18 residues. CDR1 is SGHVS, CDR2 FQNEAQ, per germline. V was pared by 5 bases and J by 2 bases, with 22 bases between. As DNA, the CDR3 is TGTGCCAGCAGCCTTATCAGCATCCGGGGAGGGGGCAATCAGCCCCAGCATTTT. It is translated as CASSLISIRGGGNQPQHF.

This sequence joins TRBV6-5 and TRBJ2-7; 10 bases agree with TRBD2. J gave up 2 bases and V 5 bases, and 6 bases lay outside the gene matches. The germline CDR1 and CDR2 sequences are MNHEY and SVGAGI. The CDR3 loop spans 15 amino acids. The CDR3 spells CASSRSTSGTYEQYF. For the CDR3, the DNA is TGTGCCAGCAGTCGTTCAACTAGCGGGACCTACGAGCAGTACTTC.

The chain links TRBV3-1 (or the pseudogene TRBV3-2) to TRBJ2-1; 12 nucleotides align to TRBD2. Germline CDR1 LGHDT, CDR2 YNNKEL (reference sequence). Trimming cost V 0 bases and J 5 bases; bases outside gene matches: 5. This CDR3 has 17 residues. This CDR3 reads CASSQDGTSGWHNEQFF. For the CDR3, the DNA is TGTGCCAGCAGCCAAGATGGGACTAGCGGGTGGCACAATGAGCAGTTCTTC.

J is TRBJ1-1 and V is TRBV9, with D uncertain. Germline V CDR1 and CDR2: SGDLS, YYNGEE. The CDR3 loop spans 15 amino acids. V dropped 2 bases and J dropped 0 bases, with 11 bases sitting between them. The chain's CDR3 is CASSVEGTMNTEAFF. The CDR3 bases are TGTGCCAGCAGCGTGGAGGGAACCATGAACACTGAAGCTTTCTTT.

The rearrangement uses TRBV28 and TRBJ1-1, with a weak D call TRBD1 (6 bases). The CDR3 runs to 16 residues. Germline V lookup: CDR1 MDHEN, CDR2 SYDVKM. The V gene lost 2 bases and the J gene lost 1 base, with 14 bases spanning the gap. The CDR3 DNA follows: TGTGCCAGCAGTTTAAGATTGGGGGCGGGGAACACTGAAGCTTTCTTT. Protein: CASSLRLGAGNTEAFF.

The chain has TRBV5-8 and TRBJ2-1; tentative D call: TRBD2 (5 bases). V lost 2 bases and J lost 8, with 8 bases in between. This CDR3 contains 12 residues. Germline V gene lookup returns CDR1 SGHTS and CDR2 YDEGEE. The CDR3 bases are TGTGCCAGCAGCTTATCGGGATATGAGCAGTTCTTC. This codes for CASSLSGYEQFF.

This clone was seen a few times. The chain carries TRBV9 and TRBJ1-1; D gene ambiguous. Germline CDR1 and CDR2: SGDLS and YYNGEE. This CDR3 has 11 amino acids. Trimming stripped 6 bases from V and 6 bases from J, with 9 bases between. CDR3: CASTITPEAFF. Written as DNA, the CDR3 is TGTGCCAGCACCATAACTCCTGAAGCTTTCTTT. Full variable domain (missing parts from reference TRBV9 and TRBJ1-1): DSGVTQTPKHLITATGQRVTLRCSPRSGDLSVYWYQQSLDQGLQFLIQYYNGEERAKGNILERFSAQQFPDLHSELNLSSLELGDSALYFCASTITPEAFFGQGTRLTVV.

The chain recombines TRBV7-2 with TRBJ2-3; D gene uncertain. This CDR3 spans 14 amino acids. Trimming took off 2 bases at V and 0 bases at J, with 6 bases between the two ends. Germline assignment: CDR1 SGHTA and CDR2 FQGNSA. CDR3 sequence (DNA): TGTGCCAGCAGCTTAAGACTTAGCACAGATACGCAGTATTTT. This encodes CASSLRLSTDTQYF. Full variable domain (remainder filled in from reference TRBV7-2 and TRBJ2-3): GAGVSQSPSNKVTEKGKDVELRCDPISGHTALYWYRQSLGQGLEFLIYFQGNSAPDKSGLPSDRFSAERTGGSVSTLTIQRTQQEDSAVYLCASSLRLSTDTQYFGPGTRLTVL.

This chain joins TRBV19 and TRBJ1-6, with D unresolved. Trimming pared 0 bases from V and 8 bases from J, leaving 8 bases between. This CDR3 spans 14 amino acids. Germline V gene lookup returns CDR1 LNHDA and CDR2 SQIVND (reference sequence). This CDR3 reads CASSIDTGDSPLHF. In nucleotides, the CDR3 is TGTGCCAGTAGTATAGATACGGGAGATTCACCCCTCCACTTT. The full variable domain, in which reference TRBV19 and TRBJ1-6 provide the parts outside the CDR3, is DGGITQSPKYLFRKEGQNVTLSCEQNLNHDAMYWYRQDPGQGLRLIYYSQIVNDFQKGDIAEGYSVSREKKESFPLTVTSAQKNPTAFYLCASSIDTGDSPLHFGNGTRLTVT.

V is TRBV2 and J is TRBJ1-2; tentative D call: TRBD1 (5 bases). The CDR3 totals 13 residues. V lost 5 bases and J 8 bases, leaving 15 bases between the germline ends. The germline gives CDR1 SNHLY, CDR2 FYNNEI. DNA of the CDR3: TGTGCCAGCAGTTCGGACCAGGGTCGGGGCTACACCTTC. Protein: CASSSDQGRGYTF.

The CDR3 DNA follows: TGTGCCAGTAGGAAGGACAGGGAAGGCAATCAGCCCCAGCATTTT. Amino acids: CASRKDREGNQPQHF. V gene TRBV19 combines with J gene TRBJ1-5; 8 bases line up with TRBD1. This CDR3 comprises 15 residues. The ends lost 6 bases at V and 2 bases at J; junction bases unmatched: 6. Germline-derived CDR1 and CDR2 are LNHDA and SQIVND (reference sequence).

J is TRBJ2-3 and V is TRBV25-1; 10 bases fit TRBD2. This CDR3 has 14 residues. Trimming took 8 bases from V and 6 from J; bases not matched to a gene: 8. Germline V gives CDR1 MGHDK, CDR2 SYGVNS. The CDR3 is CASAALAGRDTQYF. CDR3 DNA sequence: TGTGCCAGCGCCGCACTAGCGGGGAGGGATACGCAGTATTTT. Supplemented by reference TRBV25-1 and TRBJ2-3, the full variable domain reads EADIYQTPRYLVIGTGKKITLECSQTMGHDKMYWYQQDPGMELHLIHYSYGVNSTEKGDLSSESTVSRIRTEHFPLTLESARPSHTSQYLCASAALAGRDTQYFGPGTRLTVL.

The V and J genes are TRBV13 and TRBJ2-3; 11 bases agree with TRBD2. Germline V gives CDR1 PRHDT, CDR2 FYEKMQ (reference sequence). With 5 bases clipped from V and 4 bases from J, the junction kept 5 bases outside the gene matches. This CDR3 region has 15 residues. CDR3 sequence: CASSPSSGRSDTQYF. The CDR3 coding sequence is TGTGCCAGCAGCCCCTCTAGCGGGAGGTCAGATACGCAGTATTTT.

The gene calls are TRBV5-1 and TRBJ2-6; tentatively, D is TRBD1 (6 bases). V was pared by 4 bases and J by 1 base, with 12 bases between. The CDR3 extends over 16 amino acids. Per germline, CDR1 SGHRS and CDR2 YFSETQ. CDR3 coding DNA: TGCGCCAGCAGCCCGACAGGAAGATCTGGGGCCAACGTCCTGACTTTC. This gives the protein CASSPTGRSGANVLTF.

The J gene is TRBJ2-1, the V gene TRBV6-5; TRBD1 is a possible D gene (5 bases). Trimming stripped 7 bases from V and 7 bases from J, with 11 bases between. The CDR3 is 12 amino acids. Germline lookup yields CDR1 MNHEY and CDR2 SVGAGI. The CDR3 is CASTRRGNEQFF. CDR3 DNA sequence: TGTGCCAGCACCAGAAGGGGTAATGAGCAGTTCTTC.